The following is a T cell receptor (beta chain) sequence with its context. This record belongs to a study of Tregs in tolerant kidney transplant recipients. Assay: immunoSEQ multiplex PCR; the TCRdb copy retains only in-frame clones and omits some. This sample has approximately 81,000 clones, with 90% to 95% found just once. The nonmyeloablative bone marrow transplants came from related graft donors, with transient mixed chimerism. The V gene's germline CDR1 is GTSNPN and CDR2 SVGIG (reference sequence). This CDR3 contains 15 residues. The V and J ends lost 2 bases and 7 bases respectively, with 18 bases between them.

This chain uses TRBV30 with TRBJ1-5; D is perhaps TRBD1 (5 bases). The receptor's source is a human patient who received a combined kidney and bone marrow transplant. Some T cells may trace back to the graft donor. This sample comprised CD4+ T cells from blood (PBMCs), obtained 24 months after the transplant. CDR3 nucleotide sequence: TGTGCCTGGAGTAGGGGCAGAGCCAGGCTCCAGCCCCAGCATTTT. It specifies CAWSRGRARLQPQHF. Full variable domain (missing parts from reference TRBV30 and TRBJ1-5): SQTIHQWPATLVQPVGSPLSLECTVEGTSNPNLYWYRQAAGRGLQLLFYSVGIGQISSEVPQNLSASRPQDRQFILSSKKLLLSDSGFYLCAWSRGRARLQPQHFGDGTRLSIL.